One and the same sample provided the 5 T cell receptor beta chains below, sequenced in a study of T cell responses to AZD1222 COVID-19 vaccine. TCRdb keeps only in-frame clones here, not all; method: immunoSEQ multiplex PCR. The table shows about 180,000 clones, with about 93% occurring only once. The starting material was peripheral blood, obtained 28 days after the second dose of the MenACWY control vaccine. Source of these receptors: an adult who received the MenACWY meningococcal vaccine as a control.

This chain connects TRBV7-2 to TRBJ2-3; 11 bases agree with TRBD2. V shed 3 bases, J shed 4 bases, and the junction held 3 bases outside the gene matches. Germline V gene lookup returns CDR1 SGHTA and CDR2 FQGNSA. The CDR3 runs 15 residues. In DNA, the CDR3 is TGTGCCAGCAGCTTCCTAGCGGGGGGCGCAGATACGCAGTATTTT. Translation: CASSFLAGGADTQYF.

To note about this clone: Other nucleotide sequences in the sample specify the same CDR3. The rearrangement joins TRBV6-5 to TRBJ1-5; D not resolved. The CDR3 loop spans 13 amino acids. V dropped 7 bases and J dropped 4 bases, with 11 bases sitting between them. Germline loops: CDR1 MNHEY, CDR2 SVGAGI. The CDR3 here is CASTQSLNQPQHF. The DNA of the CDR3 is TGTGCCAGCACCCAAAGCTTGAATCAGCCCCAGCATTTT.

J is TRBJ2-1 and V is TRBV13; 9 bases agree with TRBD2. The V gene end was trimmed by 0 bases and the J gene end by 0 bases; junction bases not matched to a gene: 9. CDR3 length: 19 amino acids. CDR1 is PRHDT and CDR2 is FYEKMQ in the germline V gene (reference sequence). Here the CDR3 reads CASSLGGAGGQISYNEQFF. The CDR3 DNA reads as TGTGCCAGCAGCTTAGGCGGAGCGGGGGGACAAATCTCCTACAATGAGCAGTTCTTC.

The rearrangement uses TRBV6-5 and TRBJ2-7; 9 nucleotides align to TRBD1. The trim removed 7 bases at V and 5 bases at J, leaving 9 bases unmatched. The V gene's germline CDR1 is MNHEY and CDR2 SVGAGI. This CDR3 spans 14 amino acids. The CDR3 region has the DNA TGTGCCAGCAAGACAGGGGGATCCTTCCACGAGCAGTACTTC. The encoded protein is CASKTGGSFHEQYF.

The chain recombines TRBV19 with TRBJ1-5; no reliable D call. This CDR3 region has 15 residues. Germline V CDR1 and CDR2: LNHDA, SQIVND (reference sequence). The V and J ends lost 1 base and 9 bases respectively, with 16 bases between them. CDR3 loop: CASSIARGMVRPQHF. In DNA, the CDR3 is TGTGCCAGTAGTATAGCCCGTGGGATGGTGAGGCCCCAGCATTTT.